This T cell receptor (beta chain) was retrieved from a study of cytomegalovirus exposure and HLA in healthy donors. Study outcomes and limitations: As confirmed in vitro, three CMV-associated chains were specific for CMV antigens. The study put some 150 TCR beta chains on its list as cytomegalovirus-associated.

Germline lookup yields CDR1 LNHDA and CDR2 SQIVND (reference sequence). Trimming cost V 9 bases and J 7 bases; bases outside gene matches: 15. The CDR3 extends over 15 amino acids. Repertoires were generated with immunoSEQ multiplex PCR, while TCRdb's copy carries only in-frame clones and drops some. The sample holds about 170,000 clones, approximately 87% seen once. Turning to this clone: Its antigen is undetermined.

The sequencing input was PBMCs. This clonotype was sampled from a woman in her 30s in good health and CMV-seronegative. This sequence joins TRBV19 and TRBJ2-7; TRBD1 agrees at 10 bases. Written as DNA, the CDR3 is TGTGCCAGCAGTTCTTCCGGGACAGGGGAGGAGGAGCAGTACTTC. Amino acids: CASSSSGTGEEEQYF.